Listed below are T cell receptor delta chains from one sample, sequenced in a study of Vδ1+ human thymocytes. TCRdb applied CATT to the multiplex PCR reads for clone calling. Here the sample spans roughly 56,000 delta-chain clones, more than 13% being singletons. The material sequenced was Vdelta1+ gamma-delta thymocytes from the thymus. The receptors were gathered from a girl less than two years old who had congenital heart surgery. The CDR3 runs from the conserved cysteine through the conserved F or W.

j_gene | v_gene | CDR3aa
TRDJ1 | TRDV1 | CALGEARLGVMYTDKLIF
TRDJ1 | TRDV1 | CALGDLTASDMGDTVTTDKLIF
TRDJ1 | TRDV1 | CALGSSPLLISYQDGGYIDKLIF
TRDJ1 | TRDV1 | CALGELVTPTGGPSRVDKLIF
TRDJ1 | TRDV1 | CALGPRNWGIRQYTDKLIF
TRDJ1 | TRDV1 | CALGASTSTGRYLIRMTFTDKLIF
TRDJ1 | TRDV1 | CALGEPHFTGTSTDKLIF
TRDJ1 | TRDV1 | CALSGRNWGIHTKLIF
TRDJ1 | TRDV1 | CALGLFRPFFLLGDAPAYTDKLIF
TRDJ1 | TRDV1 | CALGERFPLPRPGGYGDKLIF
TRDJ1 | TRDV1 | CALGEGAPDDLGDEVGTDKLIF
TRDJ1 | TRDV1 | CALGEESTLSYLGDTRTDKLIF
TRDJ1 | TRDV1 | CALGELSVWGLSYTDKLIF
TRDJ1 | TRDV1 | CALGAAGSLYTDKLIF
TRDJ3 | TRDV2 | CACLERRAHWGIRIFWDTRQMFF
TRDJ1 | TRDV1 | CALGERRTGVGGDYTDKLIF
TRDJ1 | TRDV2 | CACDTGGYTDKLIF
TRDJ1 | TRDV1 | CALGELGPLRSGVSRTPYTDKLIF
TRDJ1 | TRDV1 | CALGEKGLPPWGIRTDKLIF
TRDJ1 | TRAV29/DV5 | CAASAPPGQHTDKLIF
TRDJ1 | TRDV1 | CALGEPYLPKSGGYPYTDKLIF
TRDJ1 | TRDV2 | CACVLHYTDKLIF
TRDJ1 | TRDV1 | CALGIFYSKRSGRYKNDKLIF
TRDJ1 | TRDV1 | CALGEPITTGRGHTDKLIF
TRDJ1 | TRDV1 | CALGCQAGGMFGTDKLIF
TRDJ1 | TRDV1 | CALGERPHILRLGDFPRYKLIF
TRDJ1 | TRDV2 | CACDTGVGDTGNVDKLIF
TRDJ1 | TRDV1 | CALGEPLAGGPYTDKLIF
TRDJ1 | TRDV1 | CALGERYPPNWGIRVGQLIF
TRDJ1 | TRDV1 | CALGERNGLVLGDTYTDKLIF
TRDJ1 | TRDV2 | CACGALGDDTDKLIF
TRDJ1 | TRDV1 | CALGASRPSYGVTPGATDKLIF
TRDJ1 | TRDV1 | CALGELWHVLGVNKLIF
TRDJ1 | TRDV1 | CALGELAPRGYTDKLIF
TRDJ1 | TRDV3 | CAFALGLPIKDTQITDKLIF
TRDJ1 | TRDV1 | CALGEFPLRRTGGYQSHTDKLIF